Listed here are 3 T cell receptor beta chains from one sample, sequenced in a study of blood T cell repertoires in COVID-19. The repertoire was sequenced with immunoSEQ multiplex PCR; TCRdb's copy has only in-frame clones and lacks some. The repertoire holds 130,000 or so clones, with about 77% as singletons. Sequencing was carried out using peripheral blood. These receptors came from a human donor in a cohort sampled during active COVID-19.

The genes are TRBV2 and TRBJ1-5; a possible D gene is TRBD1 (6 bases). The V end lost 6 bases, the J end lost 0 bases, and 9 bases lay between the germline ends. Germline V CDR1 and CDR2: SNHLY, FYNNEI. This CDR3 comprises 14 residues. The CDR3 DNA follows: TGTGCCAGCAGGGACAGTTATAGCAATCAGCCCCAGCATTTT. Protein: CASRDSYSNQPQHF.

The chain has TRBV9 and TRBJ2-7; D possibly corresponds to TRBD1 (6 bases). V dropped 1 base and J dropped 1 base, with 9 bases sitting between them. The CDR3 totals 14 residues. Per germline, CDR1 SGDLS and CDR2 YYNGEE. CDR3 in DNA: TGTGCCAGCAGCGTAAGTCAGGGGTCCTACGAGCAGTACTTC. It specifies CASSVSQGSYEQYF.

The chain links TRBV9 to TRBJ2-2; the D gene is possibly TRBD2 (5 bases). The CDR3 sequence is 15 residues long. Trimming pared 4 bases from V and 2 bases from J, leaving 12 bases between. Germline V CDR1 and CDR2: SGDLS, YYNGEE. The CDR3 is CASSPQGLNTGELFF. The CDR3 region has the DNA TGTGCCAGCAGCCCACAAGGACTCAACACCGGGGAGCTGTTTTTT.